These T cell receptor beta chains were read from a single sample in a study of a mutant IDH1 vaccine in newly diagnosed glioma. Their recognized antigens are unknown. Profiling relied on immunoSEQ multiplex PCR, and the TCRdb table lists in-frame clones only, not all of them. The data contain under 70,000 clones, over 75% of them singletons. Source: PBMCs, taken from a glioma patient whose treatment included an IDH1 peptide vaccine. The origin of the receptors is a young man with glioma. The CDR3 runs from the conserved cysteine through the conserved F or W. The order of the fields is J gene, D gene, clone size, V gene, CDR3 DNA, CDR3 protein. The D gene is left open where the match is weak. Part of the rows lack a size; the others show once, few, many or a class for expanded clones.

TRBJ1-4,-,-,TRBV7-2,TGTGCCAGCAGTTTAGGGGGAAGGACTGAAAAACTGTTTTTT,CASSLGGRTEKLFF
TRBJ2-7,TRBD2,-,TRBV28,TGTGCCAGCAGTTCAAGACTAGCGGGCGACGAGCAGTACTTC,CASSSRLAGDEQYF
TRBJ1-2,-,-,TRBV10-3,TGTGCCATAAAGGAGCCAGACCGTTATGGCTACACCTTC,CAIKEPDRYGYTF
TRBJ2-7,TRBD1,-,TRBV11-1,TGTGCCAGCAGCTTTTACAGGGGTAGCGAGCAGTACTTC,CASSFYRGSEQYF
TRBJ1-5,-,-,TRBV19,TGTGCCAGTAGTATCCAGGGTGTCAGTCAGCCCCAGCATTTT,CASSIQGVSQPQHF
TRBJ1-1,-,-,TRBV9,TGTGCCAGCAGTACTCTACAGAACACTGAAGCTTTCTTT,CASSTLQNTEAFF
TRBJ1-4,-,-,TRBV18,TGTGCCAGCTCACCAAGCAGGGCCACTAATGAAAAACTGTTTTTT,CASSPSRATNEKLFF
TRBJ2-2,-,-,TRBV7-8,TGTGCCAGCAGCTTGGGAACTGGGGAGCTGTTTTTT,CASSLGTGELFF
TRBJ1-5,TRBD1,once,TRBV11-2,TGTGCCAGCAGCTCCGCTGGACAGGGAACTCAGCCCCAGCATTTT,CASSSAGQGTQPQHF
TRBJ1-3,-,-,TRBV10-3,TGTGCCATCAGTGAAAGTCCTCAGGGATCCGGAAACACCATATATTTT,CAISESPQGSGNTIYF
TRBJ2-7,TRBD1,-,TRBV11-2,TGTGCCAGCACCCCAGGGGACAGGGTAGGCGAGCAGTACTTC,CASTPGDRVGEQYF
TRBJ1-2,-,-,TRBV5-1,TGCGCCAGCAGGCGCGTTGGCGGGTATGGCTACACCTTC,CASRRVGGYGYTF
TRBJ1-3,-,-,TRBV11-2,TGTGCCAGCAGCCCGGACCGAAACACCATATATTTT,CASSPDRNTIYF
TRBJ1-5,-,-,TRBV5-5,TGTGCCAGCAGCCCGAGGCCGGGGGACAATCAGCCCCAGCATTTT,CASSPRPGDNQPQHF
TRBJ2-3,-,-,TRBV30,TGTGCCTGTAGTCCGGGAGTGGGTGTCTGGGGCACAGATACGCAGTATTTT,CACSPGVGVWGTDTQYF
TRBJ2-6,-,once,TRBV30,TGTGCCTGGAAGACGGGGACCGGGGCCAACGTCCTGACTTTC,CAWKTGTGANVLTF
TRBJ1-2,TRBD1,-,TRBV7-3,TGTGCCAGCAGCTTAAATCGACAGGGGGCGCGGACCTTC,CASSLNRQGARTF
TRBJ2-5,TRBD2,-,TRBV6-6,TGTGCCAGCACGGGAAAGCGGGAGGGCCGGGAGACCCAGTACTTC,CASTGKREGRETQYF
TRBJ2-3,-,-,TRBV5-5,TGTGCCAGCATCCCCCTCCGCACAGATACGCAGTATTTT,CASIPLRTDTQYF
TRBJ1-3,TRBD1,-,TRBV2,TGTGCCAGCAGCCAGGGGGACTCTGGAAACACCATATATTTT,CASSQGDSGNTIYF
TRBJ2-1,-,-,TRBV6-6,TGTGCCAGCAGTTATCGGGAGAGGAATGAGCAGTTCTTC,CASSYRERNEQFF
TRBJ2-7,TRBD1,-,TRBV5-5,TGTGCCAGCAGCCTACTTGGGGTACAGGGGTGGTACGAGCAGTACTTC,CASSLLGVQGWYEQYF
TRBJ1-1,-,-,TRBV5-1,TGCGCCAGCAGCCTCAGGAACACTGAAGCTTTCTTT,CASSLRNTEAFF
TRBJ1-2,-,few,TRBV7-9,TGTGCCAGCAGCTTAGGTTACTTTACAGGGCGAGTGGACTATGGCTACACCTTC,CASSLGYFTGRVDYGYTF
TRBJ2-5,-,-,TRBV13,TGTGCCAGCAGCTCGAGGGGAGAGACCCAGTACTTC,CASSSRGETQYF
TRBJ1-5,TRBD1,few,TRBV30,TGTGCCTGGAGCACGACAGGGATCCCTTGGAATCAGCCCCAGCATTTT,CAWSTTGIPWNQPQHF
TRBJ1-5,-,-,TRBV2,TGTGCCAGCAGTGGCACACAAAGCAATCAGCCCCAGCATTTT,CASSGTQSNQPQHF
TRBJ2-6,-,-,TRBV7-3,TGTGCCAGCACCAAAACTAGGGCTGGGGCCAACGTCCTGACTTTC,CASTKTRAGANVLTF
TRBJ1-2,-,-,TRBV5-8,TGTGCCAGCCTACACCGAGAGGACCCACTTCGCGGCTACACCTTC,CASLHREDPLRGYTF
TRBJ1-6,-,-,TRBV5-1,TGCGCCAGCAGCTTGGGCATGAGCGCGGTGGACTCACCCCTCCACTTT,CASSLGMSAVDSPLHF
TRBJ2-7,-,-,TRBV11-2,TGTGCCAGCAGCTTTGGCGGCTCCTACGAGCAGTACTTC,CASSFGGSYEQYF
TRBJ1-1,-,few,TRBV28,TGTGCCAGCAGTTTGGGGGGAGGGTACTTAACTGAAGCTTTCTTT,CASSLGGGYLTEAFF
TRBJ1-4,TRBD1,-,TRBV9,TGTGCCAGCAGCGCCTCTTTCCCGGGACAGGGGTATGAAAAACTGTTTTTT,CASSASFPGQGYEKLFF
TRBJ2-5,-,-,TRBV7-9,TGTGCCAGCACCGACGGGACTTATCAAGAGACCCAGTACTTC,CASTDGTYQETQYF
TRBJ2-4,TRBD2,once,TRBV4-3,TGCGCCAGCAGCCAGCTTAGCGGGGGGGGGATACACATTCAGTACTTC,CASSQLSGGGIHIQYF
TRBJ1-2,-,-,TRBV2,TGTGCCAGCAGTGGGACAACCAGGATCAACTATGGCTACACCTTC,CASSGTTRINYGYTF
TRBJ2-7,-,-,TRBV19,TGTGCCAGTTATATCCACGAGCAGTACTTC,CASYIHEQYF